The following is a T cell receptor (beta chain) sequence with its context. The antigen is not known. Germline loops: CDR1 MGHRA, CDR2 YSYEKL. Trimming took 2 bases from V and 5 from J, leaving 10 bases between them. The CDR3 is made up of 14 amino acids. Method: immunoSEQ multiplex PCR; TCRdb's copy keeps in-frame clones and lacks some. This table has 2 million to 2.5 million clones, more than 80% appearing once. The sample originates from a study of shared clonotypes between healthy human individuals. Across the whole study: The cohort had two women and a few men, ages 18 to 49. Researchers assigned three CD4 naive, three CD4 memory, two CD8 naive and one CD8 memory plate to each donor. Broader study findings: Though the depth was large, rarefaction showed that sorted-subset sequencing was incomplete. Clonotypes that were shared across a handful of donors made up around 5.5% of naive CD4 clonotypes.

Material: naive CD4+ T cells from PBMCs. The subset here: CD45RA+ positively selected. This clonotype was obtained from a man aged 18 to 29 in good health. Some clones in this sample may be carry-over from other donors' samples. The chain recombines TRBV4-1 with TRBJ1-5; no reliable D call. CDR3 coding DNA: TGCGCCAGCAGCCAATCCGAAAGATATCAGCCCCAGCATTTT. Protein sequence: CASSQSERYQPQHF.